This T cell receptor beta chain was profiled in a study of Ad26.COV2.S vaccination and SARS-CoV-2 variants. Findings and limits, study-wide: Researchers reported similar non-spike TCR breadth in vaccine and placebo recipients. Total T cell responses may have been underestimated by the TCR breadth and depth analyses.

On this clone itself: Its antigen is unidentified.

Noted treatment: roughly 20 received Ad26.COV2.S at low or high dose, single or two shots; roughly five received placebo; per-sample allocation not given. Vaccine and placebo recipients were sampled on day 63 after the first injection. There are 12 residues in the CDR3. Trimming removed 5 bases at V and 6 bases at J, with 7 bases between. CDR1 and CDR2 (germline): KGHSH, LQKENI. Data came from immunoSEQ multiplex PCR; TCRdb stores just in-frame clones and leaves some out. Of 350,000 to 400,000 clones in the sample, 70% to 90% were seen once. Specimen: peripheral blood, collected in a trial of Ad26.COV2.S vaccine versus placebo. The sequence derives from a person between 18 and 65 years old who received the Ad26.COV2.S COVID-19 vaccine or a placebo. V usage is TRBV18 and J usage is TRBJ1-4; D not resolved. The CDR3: CASSDRYEKLFF. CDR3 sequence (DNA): TGTGCCAGCTCAGATCGCTATGAAAAACTGTTTTTT.